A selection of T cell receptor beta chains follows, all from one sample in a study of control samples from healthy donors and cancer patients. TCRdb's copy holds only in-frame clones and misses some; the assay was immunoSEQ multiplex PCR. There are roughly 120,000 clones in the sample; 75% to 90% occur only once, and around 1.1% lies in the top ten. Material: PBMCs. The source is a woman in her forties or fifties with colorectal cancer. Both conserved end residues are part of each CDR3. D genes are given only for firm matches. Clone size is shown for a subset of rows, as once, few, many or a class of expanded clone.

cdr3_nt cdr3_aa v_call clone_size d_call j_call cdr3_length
TGCAGCGCCGGGACAGGGGACGGAAACACCATATATTTT CSAGTGDGNTIYF TRBV29-1 . TRBD1 TRBJ1-3 13
TGTGCCAGCAGCTTGCAAGAGACCCAGTACTTC CASSLQETQYF TRBV5-6 . . TRBJ2-5 11
TGTGCCAGCAGCCCACGGACGGCGGGGGCGTACAATGAGCAGTTCTTC CASSPRTAGAYNEQFF TRBV11-1 . . TRBJ2-1 16
TGTGCCAGCAGCTTGAGTATACAGGCCCAAGAGACCCAGTACTTC CASSLSIQAQETQYF TRBV5-4 . . TRBJ2-5 15
TGTGCCAGCAGTCCGACCGGGACAGCGGAGCCCCAGCATTTT CASSPTGTAEPQHF TRBV27 . TRBD1 TRBJ1-5 14
TGTGCCAGTACCCCCCCGAGCGGCACCGGGGAGCTGTTTTTT CASTPPSGTGELFF TRBV19 few . TRBJ2-2 14
TGTGCCCAAGCTAAGGACGGCCAAGAGACCCAGTACTTC CAQAKDGQETQYF TRBV30 . . TRBJ2-5 13
TGTGCCAGCAGCCTAGGACTAGAGTCAGATACGCAGTATTTT CASSLGLESDTQYF TRBV7-2 . TRBD2 TRBJ2-3 14
TGTGCCAGCACCCCCATCGGGGGGCCCCCAGATACGCAGTATTTT CASTPIGGPPDTQYF TRBV9 . . TRBJ2-3 15
TGCGCCAGCAGCTTCCGGGACTCCGGCTTTAGGGAGCAGTACTTC CASSFRDSGFREQYF TRBV5-1 . . TRBJ2-7 15
TGTGCCAGCACCATCCTCAACGTTACGGGCGCGGGTACGCAGTATTTT CASTILNVTGAGTQYF TRBV5-8 once . TRBJ2-3 16
TGCAGTGCTAGTAGCGGGGGTAACAATGAGCAGTTCTTC CSASSGGNNEQFF TRBV20-1 once TRBD2 TRBJ2-1 13
TGTGCCAGCAGGGAAACAAGCTCCTATAATTCACCCCTCCACTTT CASRETSSYNSPLHF TRBV28 . . TRBJ1-6 15
TGTGCCACCAGCAGAGCGCTTGGACAAAGCAATCAGCCCCAGCATTTT CATSRALGQSNQPQHF TRBV15 . . TRBJ1-5 16
TGTGCCAGCAGGCTACAGGGGATCACCGGGGAGCTGTTTTTT CASRLQGITGELFF TRBV7-2 few TRBD1 TRBJ2-2 14
TGTGCCAGCAGCTCGAGGCAGGGGGTGAACACCGGGGAGCTGTTTTTT CASSSRQGVNTGELFF TRBV9 once TRBD1 TRBJ2-2 16
TGCGCCAGCAGTAGTACACGACCAGGAGAGCAGTACTTC CASSSTRPGEQYF TRBV10-1 . . TRBJ2-7 13
TGTGCCAGCAGCTTCACCACTTCAGGCGAGCAGTACTTC CASSFTTSGEQYF TRBV5-4 . . TRBJ2-7 13
TGCGCCAGCAGTGAAAGGGGGAACACTGAAGCTTTCTTT CASSERGNTEAFF TRBV10-2 . . TRBJ1-1 13
TGTGCCAGCAGCGTAACCCAGCGGGCACTGGATACGCAGTATTTT CASSVTQRALDTQYF TRBV9 . . TRBJ2-3 15
TGTGCCAGCAGCCCTCGGGACTTACCTAGCACAGATACGCAGTATTTT CASSPRDLPSTDTQYF TRBV7-8 . . TRBJ2-3 16
TGTGCCAGCAGTCCGGGGACAGTGATCTATGGCTACACCTTC CASSPGTVIYGYTF TRBV27 . TRBD1 TRBJ1-2 14
TGCGCCAGCAGCTTCACCGGGACAGGGGACCAAGGCTACGAGCAGTACTTC CASSFTGTGDQGYEQYF TRBV5-1 once TRBD1 TRBJ2-7 17
TGTGCCGGATCTGGGGGAAGCACAGATACGCAGTATTTT CAGSGGSTDTQYF TRBV6-5 . . TRBJ2-3 13
TGTGCCAGCAGCTTGGCGAGCGGGAGCAGTGAGCAGTTCTTC CASSLASGSSEQFF TRBV5-6 . TRBD2 TRBJ2-1 14
TGCGCCAGCAGCCGGGCCTTAGACACCGGGGAGCTGTTTTTT CASSRALDTGELFF TRBV5-1 . . TRBJ2-2 14
TGCAGTGCTTCCCGACAACATGAGCAGTTCTTC CSASRQHEQFF TRBV20-1 . . TRBJ2-1 11
TGCGCCAGCAGCTTGGCGACGGCTAACACTGAAGCTTTCTTT CASSLATANTEAFF TRBV5-1 . . TRBJ1-1 14
TGCGCCAGCAGCCCCCAATCTGAGAACACTGAAGCTTTCTTT CASSPQSENTEAFF TRBV5-1 . . TRBJ1-1 14
TGCGCCAGCAGCTTGGGCGGGGTTACAGATACGCAGTATTTT CASSLGGVTDTQYF TRBV5-1 . . TRBJ2-3 14
TGTGCCAGCAGCGTAGCAACGACGAACACCGGGGAGCTGTTTTTT CASSVATTNTGELFF TRBV9 . . TRBJ2-2 15
TGTGCCAGCAAGCAGGGCAGGGGGGACTACTATGGCTACACCTTC CASKQGRGDYYGYTF TRBV6-5 . TRBD1 TRBJ1-2 15
TGTGCCATCAGTGAAAGTCAAGCCCCCTATGGCTACACCTTC CAISESQAPYGYTF TRBV10-3 once . TRBJ1-2 14